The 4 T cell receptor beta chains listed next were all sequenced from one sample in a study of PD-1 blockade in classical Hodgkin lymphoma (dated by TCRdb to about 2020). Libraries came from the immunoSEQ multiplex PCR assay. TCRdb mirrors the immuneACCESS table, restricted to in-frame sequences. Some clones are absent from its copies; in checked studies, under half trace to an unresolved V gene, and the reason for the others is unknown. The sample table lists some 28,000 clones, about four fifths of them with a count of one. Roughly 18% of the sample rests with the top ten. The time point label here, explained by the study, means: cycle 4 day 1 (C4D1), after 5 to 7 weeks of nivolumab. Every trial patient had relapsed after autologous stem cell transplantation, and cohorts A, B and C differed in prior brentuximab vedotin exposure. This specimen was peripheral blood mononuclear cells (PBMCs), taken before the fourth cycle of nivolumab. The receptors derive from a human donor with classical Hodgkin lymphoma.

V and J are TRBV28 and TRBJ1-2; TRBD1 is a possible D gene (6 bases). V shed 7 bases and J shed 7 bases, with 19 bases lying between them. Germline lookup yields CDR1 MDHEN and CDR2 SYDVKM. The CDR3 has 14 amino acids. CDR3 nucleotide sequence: TGTGCCAGCAATCCGGAGGAGGGGGTGGGTGGCTACACCTTC. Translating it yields CASNPEEGVGGYTF.

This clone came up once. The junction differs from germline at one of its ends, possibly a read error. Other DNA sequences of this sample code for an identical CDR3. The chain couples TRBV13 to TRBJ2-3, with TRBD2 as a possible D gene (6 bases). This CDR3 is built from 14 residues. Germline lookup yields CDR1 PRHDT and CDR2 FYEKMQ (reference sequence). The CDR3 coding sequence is TGTGCCACCACTCCGGGACTCAGCACGGATACGCAGTATTTT. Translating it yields CATTPGLSTDTQYF.

The CDR3, as DNA: TGTGCCAGCAGGGAACCTTCAGATAACTATGGCTACACCTTC. Translated: CASREPSDNYGYTF. V usage is TRBV9 and J usage is TRBJ1-2; no definite D call. Trimming removed 5 bases at V and 1 base at J, with 12 bases between. Looked up from germline, CDR1 is SGDLS and CDR2 is YYNGEE. This CDR3 spans 14 amino acids. Looking up the rest from reference TRBV9 and TRBJ1-2 gives the full variable domain: DSGVTQTPKHLITATGQRVTLRCSPRSGDLSVYWYQQSLDQGLQFLIQYYNGEERAKGNILERFSAQQFPDLHSELNLSSLELGDSALYFCASREPSDNYGYTFGSGTRLTVV.

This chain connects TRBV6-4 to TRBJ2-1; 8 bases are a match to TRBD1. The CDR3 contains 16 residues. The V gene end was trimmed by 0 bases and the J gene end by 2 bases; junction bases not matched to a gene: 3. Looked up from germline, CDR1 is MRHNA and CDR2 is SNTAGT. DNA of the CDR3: TGTGCCAGCAGTGACTCCGGGACAGGAACCTACAATGAGCAGTTCTTC. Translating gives CASSDSGTGTYNEQFF.